Listed here is a single TCR beta chain. Its cognate antigen is unknown. The run depth of the assay was deep. This table comes from immunoSEQ multiplex PCR, and its TCRdb copy is limited to in-frame clones, with some not included. The data hold roughly 2.1 million clones, with approximately 94% observed a single time. CD45RO-negative, CCR7-positively selected cells formed the naive CD8 fraction, excluding terminally differentiated effector memory CD45RA+ cells. The V and J ends lost 6 bases and 4 bases respectively, with 15 bases between them. Per the germline V gene, CDR1 is SQVTM and CDR2 is ANQGSEA. The CDR3 contains 13 residues. This sample is part of a study of shared clonotypes between healthy human individuals. Notes on the study in general: On the whole, naive subsets had larger estimated richness than memory subsets had. About 5% was the fraction of naive CD4 clonotypes found shared across a few donors.

This rearrangement joins TRBV29-1 to TRBJ1-2; D call uncertain. The sample was naive CD8+ T cells from PBMCs. This sequence was found in a man aged 18 to 29 in good health. Some clones in this sample may be carry-over from other donors' samples. CDR3 residues: CSVRPPSSYGYTF. In nucleotides, the CDR3 is TGCAGCGTCCGCCCGCCCTCCAGCTATGGCTACACCTTC.